The text below deals with one T cell receptor beta chain. In its sample, this clonotype was seen a few times. Its antigen target is currently unknown. Within one base of it there is no much larger clone, and no base qualities were kept. The source of the sample is a study of T-cell reconstitution after alpha-beta-depleted transplantation in children (dated by TCRdb to the mid-2010s). In the study overall: Using TCR repertoire profiling, the study followed T-cell immune reconstitution in a quantitative way in children after TCRalphabeta/CD19-depleted allogeneic hematopoietic cell transplantation.

From the cysteine up to the phenylalanine, the CDR3 has a length of 14 residues. Only the CDR3 DNA is retained, 42 bases long and in frame from the first base. Sequences ENHRY (CDR1) and SYGVKD (CDR2) are obtained from the germline V gene. Clipping removes 8 bases from V and 5 bases from J, with 12 as the unmatched junction base count. The library came from PCR. Sequencing was performed on an Illumina HiSeq 2500. TCR libraries were prepared with molecular barcoding, using unique molecular identifiers to normalize TCRbeta repertoire quantification. TCRdb reprocessing: public reads trimmed at Q25 with fastp, clones called with MiXCR, in-frame beta chains kept. Every CDR3 protein is listed once, alongside the most common genes and DNA of its rows. This sample lists 440,000 or so distinct CDR3 sequences; approximately 11% were detected once. The top ten clonotypes cover approximately 5% of the sample.

Here the chain combines TRBV10-3 and TRBJ2-7; 7 bases in between match TRBD2. The starting material was PBMCs from the stem cell graft donor, obtained from the stem cell graft. This sequence originates from a human donor who donated a stem cell graft to a child with acute myeloid leukemia. The DNA sequence reads TGTGCCATCTCGGGCGGGAGAATGGTTGACGAGCAGTACTTC. Translated, this gives CAISGGRMVDEQYF.